These 18 T cell receptor beta chains were sequenced from one sample in a study of PD-1 blockade in classical Hodgkin lymphoma. Following autologous stem cell transplantation, relapse occurred in every patient, and exposure to brentuximab vedotin varied. Profiled with immunoSEQ multiplex PCR; TCRdb holds only in-frame clones, not every one. This table has under 60,000 clones, 65% to 85% appearing once. The specimen comprised peripheral blood mononuclear cells (PBMCs), sampled at baseline. The receptors derive from a human donor with classical Hodgkin lymphoma.

Only one count was recorded for this clone. J is TRBJ2-3 and V is TRBV5-1; tentatively, D is TRBD1 (6 bases). This CDR3 is 16 amino acids long. Trimming pared 0 bases from V and 5 bases from J, leaving 16 bases between. Germline assignment: CDR1 SGHRS and CDR2 YFSETQ. Here the CDR3 reads CASSLGAGARVDTQYF. The DNA for the CDR3 is TGCGCCAGCAGCTTGGGGGCAGGGGCGCGGGTAGATACGCAGTATTTT.

This clone has a handful of counts. The J gene is TRBJ2-7, the V gene TRBV5-4; possibly TRBD1 or TRBD2 for D (5 bases each). This CDR3 contains 15 residues. Germline V gene data show CDR1 as SGHNT and CDR2 as YYREEE (reference sequence). V lost 0 bases and J lost 8, with 18 bases in between. In DNA form, the CDR3 reads TGTGCCAGCAGCTTGGCGTCTGGGACCCTCGTCAAGCAGTACTTC. It is translated as CASSLASGTLVKQYF.

The rearrangement links TRBV2 to TRBJ2-3, with D uncertain. This CDR3 is built from 13 residues. V gave up 8 bases and J gave up 1 base, with 10 bases separating them. The germline V gene encodes CDR1 SNHLY and CDR2 FYNNEI. CDR3 nucleotides: TGTGCCAGCCGGGTTCTCGGCACAGATACGCAGTATTTT. Residues: CASRVLGTDTQYF.

In regard to this clone: Sequence at one end of the junction differs from germline and may be a read error. Other DNA sequences within the sample encode an identical CDR3. J is TRBJ2-7 and V is TRBV25-1, with a possible D match to TRBD1 (5 bases). The germline V gene encodes CDR1 MGHDK and CDR2 SYGVNS. The CDR3 consists of 16 residues. The CDR3 region is CASSHNLGHGPYEQYF. The CDR3 coding sequence is TGCGCCAGCAGCCATAACCTCGGACACGGGCCCTACGAGCAGTACTTC.

There are a few counts of this clone. The chain carries TRBV10-3 and TRBJ2-3, with 15 nucleotides matching TRBD2. CDR1 and CDR2 (germline): ENHRY, SYGVKD. The CDR3 is 16 amino acids. J gave up 5 bases and V 4 bases, and 4 bases lay outside the gene matches. CDR3 nucleotides: TGTGCCATCAGTGCCGGACTAGCGGGGGGGGGAGATACGCAGTATTTT. This translates into CAISAGLAGGGDTQYF.

The rearrangement links TRBV6-6 to TRBJ2-1; 9 bases agree with TRBD2. CDR3 length equals 13 residues. V dropped 10 bases and J dropped 10; count of bases not matched to a gene: 11. Germline V gene sequence: CDR1 MNHNY, CDR2 SVGAGI (reference sequence). The CDR3: CATMRGGTWEQFF. The CDR3 nucleotides are TGTGCCACCATGCGGGGGGGTACCTGGGAGCAGTTCTTC.

This clone turned up a few times. This rearrangement joins TRBV19 to TRBJ2-3, with D uncertain. Germline-derived CDR1 and CDR2 are LNHDA and SQIVND (reference sequence). Trimming pared 2 bases from V and 4 bases from J, leaving 7 bases between. This CDR3 comprises 13 residues. The CDR3: CASSIIGADTQYF. The CDR3 DNA sequence: TGTGCCAGTAGTATAATAGGAGCAGATACGCAGTATTTT.

The chain carries TRBV27 and TRBJ2-3; D gene unclear. CDR3 length: 14 residues. The ends were cut back, 2 bases at V and 4 bases at J, with 10 bases in the middle. CDR1 is MNHEY, CDR2 SMNVEV, per germline (reference sequence). This CDR3 is CASSLRLLADTQYF. Written as DNA, the CDR3 is TGTGCCAGCAGTTTACGGTTGTTGGCAGATACGCAGTATTTT.

The chain recombines TRBV10-2 with TRBJ1-5; D gene ambiguous. Trimming pared 6 bases from V and 5 bases from J, leaving 11 bases between. The V gene's germline CDR1 is WSHSY and CDR2 SAAADI. CDR3 size: 13 residues. The CDR3 protein is CASRDDPDQPQHF. DNA for the CDR3: TGCGCCAGCAGAGACGATCCGGATCAGCCCCAGCATTTT.

This rearrangement joins TRBV5-8 to TRBJ1-5; no definite D call. CDR3 length: 15 residues. V lost 4 bases and J 2 bases, leaving 13 bases between the germline ends. Germline-derived CDR1 and CDR2 are SGHTS and YDEGEE. The CDR3 nucleotides are TGTGCCAGCAGCACACTCGGAGGTGGCAATCAGCCCCAGCATTTT. Residues: CASSTLGGGNQPQHF.

The gene calls are TRBV19 and TRBJ2-1, with 9 bases matching TRBD2. The CDR3 extends over 17 amino acids. Germline V gene sequence: CDR1 LNHDA, CDR2 SQIVND (reference sequence). The ends lost 1 base at V and 3 bases at J; junction bases unmatched: 7. DNA for the CDR3: TGTGCCAGTAGTATAGGCCGGGCTAGCGGGATCTACAATGAGCAGTTCTTC. This encodes CASSIGRASGIYNEQFF.

The V gene is TRBV6-1, the J gene TRBJ2-7; tentative D call: TRBD1 (5 bases). Germline CDR1 and CDR2: MNHNS and SASEGT. V was clipped by 8 bases and J by 2 bases, with 13 bases between them. There are 13 residues in the CDR3. CDR3 residues: CASQPGRAYEQYF. As DNA, the CDR3 is TGTGCCAGCCAGCCAGGCAGGGCCTACGAGCAGTACTTC.

The chain joins TRBV20-1 to TRBJ1-1, with 9 bases that match TRBD1. The CDR3 extends over 11 amino acids. Germline V gene sequence: CDR1 DFQATT, CDR2 SNEGSKA (reference sequence). The J segment lost 8 bases and the V segment lost 5 bases, leaving 3 bases of the junction unmatched. The CDR3 DNA reads as TGCAGTGCTTACAGGGGGCGAGAAGCTTTCTTT. Protein sequence: CSAYRGREAFF.

CDR3 coding DNA: TGTGCCAGCTCACCAGTATCGTCGACAGTAGGAAACACCATATATTTT. Translation: CASSPVSSTVGNTIYF. This chain joins TRBV18 and TRBJ1-3, with a tentative D call TRBD1 (5 bases). The CDR3 consists of 16 residues. V lost 2 bases and J 4 bases, leaving 15 bases between the germline ends. Per germline, CDR1 KGHSH and CDR2 LQKENI.

The CDR3 loop is CASSPGLISNTEAFF. The CDR3 region has the DNA TGTGCCAGCAGCCCCGGTTTGATTTCGAACACTGAAGCTTTCTTT. V usage is TRBV5-4 and J usage is TRBJ1-1; D gene uncertain. In germline, CDR1 is SGHNT, CDR2 YYREEE (reference sequence). V gave up 4 bases and J gave up 1 base, with 14 bases separating them. The CDR3 length is 15 residues.

The chain recombines TRBV27 with TRBJ1-1; D perhaps matches TRBD1 (6 bases). V was trimmed by 3 bases and J by 1 base, leaving 12 bases between them. The CDR3 covers 15 residues. Germline V gene data show CDR1 as MNHEY and CDR2 as SMNVEV (reference sequence). CDR3 protein: CASSLRAGANTEAFF. CDR3 nucleotide sequence: TGTGCCAGCAGTTTGAGGGCAGGGGCGAACACTGAAGCTTTCTTT.

The V call is TRBV7-9, the J call TRBJ2-7, with D unresolved. The V end lost 3 bases, the J end lost 2 bases, and 11 bases lay between the germline ends. Germline CDR1 is SEHNR and CDR2 is FQNEAQ (reference sequence). CDR3 size: 14 residues. CDR3 residues: CASSFGENTYEQYF. CDR3 nucleotide sequence: TGTGCCAGCAGCTTTGGAGAAAATACCTACGAGCAGTACTTC.

CDR3 region: CASSEGRGRKEKLFF. The CDR3 DNA follows: TGTGCCAGCAGTGAAGGGAGGGGGCGAAAAGAAAAACTGTTTTTT. The V call is TRBV6-1, the J call TRBJ1-4; 7 bases agree with TRBD1. Germline V gives CDR1 MNHNS, CDR2 SASEGT. With 1 base clipped from V and 8 bases from J, the junction kept 7 bases outside the gene matches. The CDR3 is made up of 15 amino acids.